This note documents a single T cell receptor (beta chain) sequence. Germline and junction disagree at one end, which may indicate a read error. This specimen comes from a study of blood T cell repertoires in COVID-19. Overall study: The United States, Italy and Spain were the sources of the acute and convalescent COVID-19 samples. Sources were T cells, B-cell-depleted T cells, or PBMCs; the material itself was cDNA or gDNA.

Germline lookup yields CDR1 MNHEY and CDR2 SVGAGI. The CDR3 is made up of 14 amino acids. The authors' processing: Nucleated cell number was recorded as an estimate derived from reference gene primer amplification. The table came from immunoSEQ multiplex PCR; TCRdb's copy has only in-frame clones and leaves some out. D and trimming were read from the DNA, whereas the V and J calls and clone size are those reported in that table. The sample has about 200,000 clones, under 80% seen once. V and J are TRBV6-5 and TRBJ2-2; TRBD2 agrees at 11 bases. Sequenced: peripheral blood. The source of this sequence is a man aged 45-65 years who had recovered from COVID-19. CDR3 loop: CASRTSGNPGELFF. In DNA, the CDR3 is TGTGCCAGCAGGACTAGCGGGAACCCCGGGGAGCTGTTTTTT.